This T cell receptor (beta chain) comes out of a study of T cells in localized non-small cell lung cancer. Broader study findings: The highest T cell clonality was in uninvolved adjacent lung, above tumor. Researchers found a median approximately 50 of the top 100 tumor clones in adjacent lung. Higher adjacent-lung clonality was associated with shorter survival.

TCRdb's table, derived via immunoSEQ multiplex PCR, lists solely in-frame clones and lacks some. The sample lists about 21,000 clones, 65% to 90% occurring once. Worth noting for this clone: Its antigen is still unknown.

Germline CDR1 and CDR2: MDHEN and SYDVKM. With V trimmed by 2 bases and J by 5 bases, 10 bases remained unmatched. This CDR3 region has 16 residues. The chain combines TRBV28 with TRBJ2-7, with 9 bases identical to TRBD1. The specimen comprised peripheral blood, sampled before any cancer treatment. This clonotype originated in a man aged 40 to 69 with stage I lung adenocarcinoma. The CDR3 DNA is TGTGCCAGCAGTTTAAAGGGCGGGGACAGGGACCACGAGCAGTACTTC. Translating it yields CASSLKGGDRDHEQYF.